The source of this TCR beta chain is a study of beta chain features in type 1 diabetes. The whole isolated RNA underwent reverse transcription, so sequencing captured expressed TCRB transcripts. Sequenced by immunoSEQ multiplex PCR; TCRdb stores in-frame clones only, minus some. The sample gives 390,000 or so clones, approximately 14% of which show up once; approximately 0.038% is in the top ten. The CDR3 is 14 amino acids. Germline loops: CDR1 SGHDT, CDR2 YYEEEE. The ends lost 3 bases at V and 15 bases at J; junction bases unmatched: 11. Populations obtained by sorting all exceeded 95% purity. Sequencing input: naive CD4+ T cells from blood. The rearrangement joins TRBV5-6 to TRBJ2-1; 11 nucleotides align to TRBD2. This sequence was found in a man aged 25-45 years in good health. DNA of the CDR3: TGTGCCAGCAGCTCTCCTCCTAGCGGGGGGATCTCGTTCTTC. Its protein product is CASSSPPSGGISFF.